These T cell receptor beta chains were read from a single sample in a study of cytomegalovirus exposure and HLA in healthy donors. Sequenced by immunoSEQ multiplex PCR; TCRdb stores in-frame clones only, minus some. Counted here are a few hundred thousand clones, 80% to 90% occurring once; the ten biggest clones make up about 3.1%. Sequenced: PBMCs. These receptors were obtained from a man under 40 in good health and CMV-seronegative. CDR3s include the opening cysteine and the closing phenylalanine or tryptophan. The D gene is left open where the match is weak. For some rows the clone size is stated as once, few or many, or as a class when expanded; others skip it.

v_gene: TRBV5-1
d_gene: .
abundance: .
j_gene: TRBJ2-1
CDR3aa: CASSYFTSGSSYNEQFF
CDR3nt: TGCGCCAGCAGCTATTTTACTAGTGGCAGCTCCTACAATGAGCAGTTCTTC

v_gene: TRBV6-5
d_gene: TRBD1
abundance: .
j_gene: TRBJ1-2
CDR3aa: CASSLQGAIRYGYTF
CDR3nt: TGTGCCAGCAGTCTGCAGGGGGCTATCCGCTATGGCTACACCTTC

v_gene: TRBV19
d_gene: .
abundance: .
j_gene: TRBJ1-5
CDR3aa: CASSIWEGAGNQPQHF
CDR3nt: TGTGCCAGTAGCATATGGGAGGGAGCGGGCAATCAGCCCCAGCATTTT

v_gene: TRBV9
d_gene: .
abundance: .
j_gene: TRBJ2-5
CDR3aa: CASSVGQGQETQYF
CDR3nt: TGTGCCAGCAGCGTAGGGCAGGGACAAGAGACCCAGTACTTC

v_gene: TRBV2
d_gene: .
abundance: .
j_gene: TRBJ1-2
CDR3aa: CASRDTGAYGYTF
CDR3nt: TGTGCCAGCAGAGATACAGGTGCCTATGGCTACACCTTC

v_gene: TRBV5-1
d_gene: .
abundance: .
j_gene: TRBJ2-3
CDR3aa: CASSLEGGPPDTQYF
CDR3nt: TGCGCCAGCAGCTTGGAGGGGGGGCCTCCAGATACGCAGTATTTT

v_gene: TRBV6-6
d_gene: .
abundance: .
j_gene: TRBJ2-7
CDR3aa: CATGPTTYEQYF
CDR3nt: TGTGCCACCGGACCGACTACCTACGAGCAGTACTTC

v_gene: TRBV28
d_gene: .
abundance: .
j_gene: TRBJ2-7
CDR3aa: CASSSDSYEQYF
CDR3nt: TGTGCCAGCAGTTCGGACAGCTACGAGCAGTACTTC

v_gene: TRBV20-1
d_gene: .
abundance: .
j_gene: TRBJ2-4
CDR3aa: CSAATAIQYF
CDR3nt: TGCAGTGCCGCGACTGCGATTCAGTACTTC

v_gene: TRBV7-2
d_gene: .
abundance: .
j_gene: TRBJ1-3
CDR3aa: CASSSTIRGEPGNTIYF
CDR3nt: TGTGCCAGCAGCTCAACTATCCGGGGAGAGCCTGGAAACACCATATATTTT

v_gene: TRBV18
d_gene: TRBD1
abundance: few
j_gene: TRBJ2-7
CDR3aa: CASSWTGGYLESYEQYF
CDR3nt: TGTGCCAGCTCCTGGACAGGGGGCTACCTCGAGTCCTACGAGCAGTACTTC

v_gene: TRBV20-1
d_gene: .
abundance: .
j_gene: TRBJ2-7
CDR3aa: CSADSYEQYF
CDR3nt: TGCAGTGCTGACAGTTACGAGCAGTACTTC

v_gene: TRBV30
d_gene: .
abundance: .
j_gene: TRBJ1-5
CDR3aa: CAGKPGCNQPQHF
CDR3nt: TGTGCCGGGAAGCCAGGGTGCAATCAGCCCCAGCATTTT

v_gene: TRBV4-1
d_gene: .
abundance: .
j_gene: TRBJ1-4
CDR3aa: CASSQERQREKLFF
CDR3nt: TGCGCCAGCAGCCAAGAGAGACAACGTGAAAAACTGTTTTTT